The 32 T cell receptor beta chains given below trace back to one sample, sequenced in a study of technical replicates of blood from a handful of donors. Method: immunoSEQ multiplex PCR; TCRdb's copy keeps in-frame clones and lacks some. The repertoire holds 85,000 or so clones, with 85% to 95% as singletons. The source material was T cells isolated from PBMCs. These receptors were obtained from a human donor in good health.

To note about this clone: Other nucleotide sequences from this sample produce the same CDR3. The chain joins TRBV2 to TRBJ2-1; 8 bases are a match to TRBD2. This CDR3 is built from 17 residues. V lost 4 bases and J lost 2; bases outside the gene matches: 10. CDR1 is SNHLY, CDR2 FYNNEI, per germline. The CDR3 nucleotides read TGTGCCAGCAGTGGGGGGTCTAGCGGGTCTACCTACAATGAGCAGTTCTTC. This translates into CASSGGSSGSTYNEQFF.

The chain couples TRBV10-1 to TRBJ2-1; 8 bases are shared with TRBD2. This CDR3 spans 14 amino acids. The germline V gene has CDR1 WNHNN and CDR2 SYGVQD (reference sequence). The V segment lost 5 bases and the J segment 5 bases; nucleotides outside the gene matches: 5. CDR3 DNA sequence: TGCGCCAGCAGTTCGGGAGGGCAGGACAATGAGCAGTTCTTC. Amino acids: CASSSGGQDNEQFF.

The chain couples TRBV2 to TRBJ2-1, with 12 positions matching TRBD2. V lost 4 bases to trimming and J lost 3 bases; unmatched junction nucleotides: 1. The CDR3 contains 15 residues. The germline V gene encodes CDR1 SNHLY and CDR2 FYNNEI. CDR3 protein: CASSGLAGDYNEQFF. The CDR3 DNA follows: TGTGCCAGCAGTGGACTAGCGGGGGACTACAATGAGCAGTTCTTC.

The chain couples TRBV19 to TRBJ2-1; 11 bases match TRBD2. Germline values: CDR1 LNHDA, CDR2 SQIVND (reference sequence). The CDR3 covers 20 residues. The V and J ends lost 0 bases and 5 bases, in that order; junction bases with no gene match: 15. The CDR3 DNA reads as TGTGCCAGTAGTATAGATCTTACTGTACTAGCGGGAGCCTTGGACAATGAGCAGTTCTTC. This sequence encodes CASSIDLTVLAGALDNEQFF.

About this clone: At one end, the junction sequence differs from germline, possibly due to a read error. The chain uses TRBV7-2 and TRBJ1-5, with D unresolved. Germline V gives CDR1 SGHTA, CDR2 FQGNSA. The CDR3 length is 14 residues. CDR3 sequence reads: CASSLDVREPKKDF. The DNA of the CDR3 is TGTGCCAGCAGCTTAGACGTTCGGGAGCCGAAGAAAGATTTT.

This chain connects TRBV5-1 to TRBJ2-7; TRBD2 aligns across 8 bases. J was trimmed by 1 base and V by 4 bases; bases with no gene match: 4. In germline, CDR1 is SGHRS, CDR2 YFSETQ. This CDR3 spans 14 amino acids. CDR3 nucleotides: TGCGCCAGCAGCCCGAGCGGGAGATCCTACGAGCAGTACTTC. This sequence encodes CASSPSGRSYEQYF.

V usage is TRBV5-1 and J usage is TRBJ2-1; D gene uncertain. Germline V gene data show CDR1 as SGHRS and CDR2 as YFSETQ. V lost 1 base, J lost 3 bases, and 5 bases lay in between. The CDR3 runs to 13 residues. In nucleotides, the CDR3 is TGCGCCAGCAGCTTGTCAAACTACAATGAGCAGTTCTTC. This translates into CASSLSNYNEQFF.

V and J are TRBV5-1 and TRBJ1-6; the D is unclear. The CDR3 totals 16 residues. V was pared by 1 base and J by 8 bases, with 16 bases between. Germline V lookup: CDR1 SGHRS, CDR2 YFSETQ. CDR3 sequence reads: CASSLPHQQPDSPLHF. The CDR3 DNA is TGCGCCAGCAGCTTGCCCCACCAACAGCCCGATTCACCCCTCCACTTT.

The chain combines TRBV11-2 with TRBJ1-6; D remains ambiguous. The CDR3 has 15 amino acids. From germline, CDR1 is SGHAT and CDR2 FQNNGV. Trimming cost V 8 bases and J 3 bases, with 14 bases left between them. The CDR3 DNA follows: TGTGCCAGCGTCCCGGGAGTTTTCTATAATTCACCCCTCCACTTT. Residues: CASVPGVFYNSPLHF.

The CDR3 region is CSVAPGGIYEQYF. The CDR3, as DNA: TGCAGCGTTGCGCCAGGGGGTATCTACGAGCAGTACTTC. The genes are TRBV29-1 and TRBJ2-7; 7 nucleotides align to TRBD1. Germline trimming cut 4 bases from V and 3 bases from J; bases unmatched to any gene: 6. CDR1 and CDR2 from the germline V gene are SQVTM and ANQGSEA. This CDR3 comprises 13 residues.

The V and J genes are TRBV18 and TRBJ2-7, with 9 positions matching TRBD1. This CDR3 has 14 amino acids. With 4 bases clipped from V and 1 base from J, the junction kept 2 bases outside the gene matches. Germline lookup yields CDR1 KGHSH and CDR2 LQKENI. Here the CDR3 reads CASSRGTGSYEQYF. The CDR3 bases are TGTGCCAGCTCACGCGGGACAGGGTCCTACGAGCAGTACTTC. The full variable domain, rest sourced from reference TRBV18 and TRBJ2-7, is NAGVMQNPRHLVRRRGQEARLRCSPMKGHSHVYWYRQLPEEGLKFMVYLQKENIIDESGMPKERFSAEFPKEGPSILRIQQVVRGDSAAYFCASSRGTGSYEQYFGPGTRLTVT.

The chain carries TRBV11-2 and TRBJ2-7, with 7 nucleotides matching TRBD2. V was pared by 4 bases and J by 12 bases, with 9 bases of the junction left unmatched. The CDR3 runs 12 residues. Germline V gene lookup returns CDR1 SGHAT and CDR2 FQNNGV. In DNA, the CDR3 is TGTGCCAGCAGCTCCGGACTAGTGGAACTGTACTTC. It is translated as CASSSGLVELYF.

This chain joins TRBV2 and TRBJ2-3, with TRBD2 as a possible D gene (5 bases). CDR3 size: 13 residues. V lost 6 bases and J lost 3, with 10 bases in between. The germline gives CDR1 SNHLY, CDR2 FYNNEI. CDR3 sequence reads: CASRRRLTDTQYF. The CDR3 bases are TGTGCCAGCAGGAGGAGGTTGACAGATACGCAGTATTTT.

This chain connects TRBV5-1 to TRBJ2-3; no firm D call. The CDR3 sequence is 13 residues long. The V gene's germline CDR1 is SGHRS and CDR2 YFSETQ. The V end lost 4 bases, the J end lost 4 bases, and 10 bases lay between the germline ends. The CDR3 protein is CASSPELPDTQYF. CDR3 DNA: TGCGCCAGCAGCCCCGAACTCCCAGATACGCAGTATTTT.

The CDR3 reads CASSQGSGTGGYGYGYTF. The CDR3 DNA is TGTGCCAGCAGCCAAGGATCCGGGACAGGGGGATATGGCTATGGCTACACCTTC. The chain carries TRBV14 and TRBJ1-2; 11 bases match TRBD1. V was clipped by 1 base and J by 4 bases; unmatched bases: 11. In germline, CDR1 is SGHDN, CDR2 FVKESK. The CDR3 has 18 residues.

V gene TRBV6-1 combines with J gene TRBJ1-5; no definite D call. V was clipped by 4 bases and J by 5 bases, with 12 bases between them. CDR1 MNHNS and CDR2 SASEGT come from the germline V gene. The CDR3 consists of 14 residues. CDR3 sequence reads: CASSVILLDQPQHF. CDR3 nucleotide sequence: TGTGCCAGCAGTGTGATACTGCTCGATCAGCCCCAGCATTTT.

The CDR3 protein is CASSPQDRENEQFF. CDR3 DNA sequence: TGTGCCAGCAGCCCACAGGACAGGGAGAATGAGCAGTTCTTC. This rearrangement joins TRBV7-9 to TRBJ2-1; 8 bases align to TRBD1. The V and J ends lost 5 bases and 7 bases, in that order; junction bases with no gene match: 7. There are 14 residues in the CDR3. The germline CDR1 and CDR2 sequences are SEHNR and FQNEAQ (reference sequence).

This chain links TRBV10-3 with TRBJ1-1; 8 bases are shared with TRBD1. Unmatched junction bases numbered 5, after V lost 8 bases and J lost 6 bases. Germline V gives CDR1 ENHRY, CDR2 SYGVKD. CDR3 length: 12 residues. The CDR3 coding sequence is TGTGCCATCGCGGGGACAGGCCCTGAAGCTTTCTTT. Translation gives CAIAGTGPEAFF.

CDR3 sequence: CASGLGTGDQPQHF. The CDR3 nucleotides read TGTGCTAGTGGTTTGGGGACAGGGGATCAGCCCCAGCATTTT. J is TRBJ1-5 and V is TRBV12-5; 9 bases match TRBD1. J lost 5 bases, V lost 1 base, and 0 bases had no gene match. CDR3 length: 14 amino acids. Germline CDR1 LGHNT, CDR2 FRNRAP.

The V and J genes are TRBV9 and TRBJ2-3; possible D gene TRBD2, 6 bases. This CDR3 contains 16 residues. Trimming removed 1 base at V and 10 bases at J, with 22 bases between. Germline V gene data show CDR1 as SGDLS and CDR2 as YYNGEE. Here the CDR3 DNA reads TGTGCCAGCAGCGTAAATATCGAGACGGGGGTTTTAGCGCAGTATTTT. Translating gives CASSVNIETGVLAQYF.

This clone was observed a single time. V usage is TRBV29-1 and J usage is TRBJ1-1; 9 nucleotides agree with TRBD1. The CDR3 covers 13 residues. CDR1 and CDR2 (germline): SQVTM, ANQGSEA. The CDR3 DNA follows: TGCAGGGCCCTACAGGGGGCTGAGACTGAAGCTTTCTTT. It translates to CRALQGAETEAFF.

This clone was detected once. The V call is TRBV28, the J call TRBJ2-1, with TRBD1 matching 7 bases. The CDR3 has 17 residues. J gave up 0 bases and V 7 bases, and 12 bases lay outside the gene matches. Germline assignment: CDR1 MDHEN and CDR2 SYDVKM. The CDR3 region has the DNA TGTGCCAGCACAATGCATAAGGGGACAGCCTCCTACAATGAGCAGTTCTTC. Amino acids: CASTMHKGTASYNEQFF.

This clone was recorded once. The chain joins TRBV19 to TRBJ2-5; 10 bases line up with TRBD1. In germline, CDR1 is LNHDA, CDR2 SQIVND (reference sequence). This CDR3 region has 16 residues. Unmatched junction bases numbered 9, after V lost 4 bases and J lost 4 bases. CDR3 bases: TGTGCCAGTAGTACTCCTGGGACAGGGGAGCGAGAGACCCAGTACTTC. Protein sequence: CASSTPGTGERETQYF.

The chain couples TRBV25-1 to TRBJ1-2; 8 bases are a match to TRBD1. The germline V gene has CDR1 MGHDK and CDR2 SYGVNS. The length of the CDR3 is 15 residues. V dropped 2 bases and J dropped 8; count of bases not matched to a gene: 10. The CDR3 DNA sequence: TGTGCCAGCAGTGAAGCAGGGGGCGCGACAAACGGCTACACCTTC. Protein: CASSEAGGATNGYTF.

The chain links TRBV5-8 to TRBJ2-7, with TRBD1 as a possible D gene (6 bases). With 0 bases removed from V and 0 bases from J, the gap between germline ends came to 7 bases. The CDR3 sequence is 14 residues long. From germline, CDR1 is SGHTS and CDR2 YDEGEE. DNA of the CDR3: TGTGCCAGCAGCTTGGGGGGACACTCCTACGAGCAGTACTTC. It is translated as CASSLGGHSYEQYF.

V is TRBV19 and J is TRBJ2-3, with a weak D call TRBD1 (5 bases). Germline values: CDR1 LNHDA, CDR2 SQIVND (reference sequence). Trimming pared 5 bases from V and 8 bases from J, leaving 14 bases between. The CDR3 covers 13 residues. CDR3 loop: CASSSTQGTTQYF. In nucleotides, the CDR3 is TGTGCCAGTAGTTCTACCCAGGGTACTACGCAGTATTTT.

A note on this clone: The same CDR3 also results from other DNA sequences found in this sample. The V gene is TRBV5-1, the J gene TRBJ1-1; 9 bases are shared with TRBD1. V lost 4 bases, J lost 4 bases, and 2 bases stayed unmatched. Germline CDR1 is SGHRS and CDR2 is YFSETQ. The CDR3 is made up of 13 amino acids. As DNA, the CDR3 is TGCGCCAGCAGCCCGGGACAGGGCACTGAAGCTTTCTTT. Translating it yields CASSPGQGTEAFF.

The chain couples TRBV12-5 to TRBJ2-2, with TRBD1 matching over 10 bases. V lost 1 base and J lost 7; bases outside the gene matches: 6. This CDR3 is 16 amino acids long. The germline gives CDR1 LGHNT, CDR2 FRNRAP. DNA for the CDR3: TGTGCTAGTGGTTTGGGGACAGGGGGTTCCCGCGGGGAGCTGTTTTTT. Encoded protein: CASGLGTGGSRGELFF. Full variable domain (outside the CDR3, taken from reference TRBV12-5 and TRBJ2-2): DARVTQTPRHKVTEMGQEVTMRCQPILGHNTVFWYRQTMMQGLELLAYFRNRAPLDDSGMPKDRFSAEMPDATLATLKIQPSEPRDSAVYFCASGLGTGGSRGELFFGEGSRLTVL.

The V gene is TRBV5-4, the J gene TRBJ2-3; 16 bases align to TRBD2. V lost 4 bases, J lost 3 bases, and 5 bases stayed unmatched. There are 17 residues in the CDR3. CDR1 is SGHNT and CDR2 is YYREEE in the germline V gene (reference sequence). The CDR3 is CASSRGTSGGGTDTQYF. CDR3 nucleotide sequence: TGTGCCAGCAGCCGTGGGACTAGCGGGGGGGGGACAGATACGCAGTATTTT.

The V call is TRBV27, the J call TRBJ2-7; possible D gene TRBD1, 5 bases. The germline V and J ends were trimmed by 2 bases and 0 bases, with 11 bases remaining between them. Germline assignment: CDR1 MNHEY and CDR2 SMNVEV (reference sequence). The CDR3 spans 15 residues. The CDR3 loop reads CASSLGHSFSYEQYF. CDR3 nucleotides: TGTGCCAGCAGTTTAGGACATTCTTTCTCCTACGAGCAGTACTTC.

In its sample, this clone was seen a few times. This chain connects TRBV9 to TRBJ2-2; 7 bases fit TRBD1. The CDR3 runs to 15 residues. Germline CDR1 and CDR2: SGDLS and YYNGEE. The V and J ends lost 0 bases and 1 base, in that order; junction bases with no gene match: 0. The CDR3, as DNA: TGTGCCAGCAGCGTAGGGACAGGGAACACCGGGGAGCTGTTTTTT. It yields the protein CASSVGTGNTGELFF.

The rearrangement joins TRBV19 to TRBJ1-2, with TRBD1 identical over 7 bases. V shed 5 bases and J 6 bases; nucleotides not matched to a gene: 3. The length of the CDR3 is 12 residues. Looked up from germline, CDR1 is LNHDA and CDR2 is SQIVND (reference sequence). CDR3 region: CASSLGQDGYTF. The CDR3, as DNA: TGTGCCAGTAGTTTAGGACAGGATGGCTACACCTTC. Variable domain in full (rest from reference TRBV19 and TRBJ1-2): DGGITQSPKYLFRKEGQNVTLSCEQNLNHDAMYWYRQDPGQGLRLIYYSQIVNDFQKGDIAEGYSVSREKKESFPLTVTSAQKNPTAFYLCASSLGQDGYTFGSGTRLTVV.